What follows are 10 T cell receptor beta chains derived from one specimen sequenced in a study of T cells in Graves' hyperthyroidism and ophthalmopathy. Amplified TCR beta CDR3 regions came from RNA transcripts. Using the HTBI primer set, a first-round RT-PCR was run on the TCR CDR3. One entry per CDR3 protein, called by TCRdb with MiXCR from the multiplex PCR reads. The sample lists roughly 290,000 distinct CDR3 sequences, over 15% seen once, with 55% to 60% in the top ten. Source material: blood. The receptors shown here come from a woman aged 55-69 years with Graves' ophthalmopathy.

This CDR3 reads CASSLAVGTGGNQPQHF. As DNA, the CDR3 is TGTGCCAGCAGCTTAGCCGTCGGGACAGGGGGCAATCAGCCCCAGCATTTT. This sequence joins TRBV7-3 and TRBJ1-5, with 10 bases lining up with TRBD1. Germline lookup yields CDR1 SGHTA and CDR2 FQGTGA. With 2 bases clipped from V and 2 bases from J, the junction kept 6 bases outside the gene matches. This CDR3 comprises 17 residues.

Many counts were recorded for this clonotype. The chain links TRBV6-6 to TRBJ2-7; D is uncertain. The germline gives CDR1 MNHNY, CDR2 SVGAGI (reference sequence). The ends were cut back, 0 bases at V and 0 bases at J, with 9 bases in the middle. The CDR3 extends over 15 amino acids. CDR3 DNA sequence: TGTGCCAGCAGTTACTCGGCAGACTTCTCCTACGAGCAGTACTTC. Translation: CASSYSADFSYEQYF.

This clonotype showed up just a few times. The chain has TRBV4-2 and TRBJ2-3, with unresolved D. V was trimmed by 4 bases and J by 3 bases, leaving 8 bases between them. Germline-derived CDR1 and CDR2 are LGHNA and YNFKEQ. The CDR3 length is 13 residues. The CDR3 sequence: CASSPPRTDTQYF. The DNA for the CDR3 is TGTGCCAGCAGCCCCCCGCGGACAGATACGCAGTATTTT.

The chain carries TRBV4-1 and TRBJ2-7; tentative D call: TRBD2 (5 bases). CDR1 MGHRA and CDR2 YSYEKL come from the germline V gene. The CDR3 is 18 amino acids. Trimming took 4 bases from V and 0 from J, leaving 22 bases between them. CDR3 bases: TGCGCCAGCAGCCTGATCCCCAGCGCCCCGGGGAGCTCCTACGAGCAGTACTTC. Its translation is CASSLIPSAPGSSYEQYF.

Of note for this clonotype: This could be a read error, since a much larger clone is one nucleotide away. The CDR3 DNA reads as TGTGCCAGCAGCTTTGGACAGGGATCGGGTGCGGGGGAGACCCAGTTCTTC. This sequence encodes CASSFGQGSGAGETQFF. This chain links TRBV7-7 with TRBJ2-5; TRBD1 might be the D (8 bases). The J call is doubtful: the DNA matches TRBJ2-1 better. Germline V gives CDR1 SSHAT, CDR2 FNYEAQ (reference sequence). There are 17 residues in the CDR3.

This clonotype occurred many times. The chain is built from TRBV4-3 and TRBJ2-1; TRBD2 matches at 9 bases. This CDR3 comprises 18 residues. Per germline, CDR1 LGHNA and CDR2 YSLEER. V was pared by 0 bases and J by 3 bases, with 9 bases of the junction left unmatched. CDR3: CASSQDQGLAGLYNEQFF. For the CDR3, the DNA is TGCGCCAGCAGCCAAGATCAGGGGCTAGCGGGGCTCTACAATGAGCAGTTCTTC.

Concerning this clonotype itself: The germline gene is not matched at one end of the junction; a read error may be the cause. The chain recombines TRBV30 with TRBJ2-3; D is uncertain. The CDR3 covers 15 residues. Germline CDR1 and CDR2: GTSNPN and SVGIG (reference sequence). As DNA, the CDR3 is TGTGTCTGGAGTGTAGGGCGGCTAGAGGCGGATACGCAGTATTTT. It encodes CVWSVGRLEADTQYF.

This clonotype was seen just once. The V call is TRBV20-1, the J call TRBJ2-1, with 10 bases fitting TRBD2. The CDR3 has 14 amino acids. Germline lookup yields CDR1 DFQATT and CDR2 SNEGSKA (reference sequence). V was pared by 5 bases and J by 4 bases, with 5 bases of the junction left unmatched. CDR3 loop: CSAQSGRAYNEQFF. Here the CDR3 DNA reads TGCAGTGCTCAAAGCGGGAGGGCTTACAATGAGCAGTTCTTC.

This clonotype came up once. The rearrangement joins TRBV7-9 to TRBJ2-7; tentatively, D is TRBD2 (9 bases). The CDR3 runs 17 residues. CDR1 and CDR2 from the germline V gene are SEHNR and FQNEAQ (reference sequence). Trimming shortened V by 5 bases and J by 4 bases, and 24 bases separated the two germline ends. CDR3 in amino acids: CASSLDRARGGPYEQYF. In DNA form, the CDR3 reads TGTGCCAGCAGCCTGGACAGGGCGCGGGGGGGCCCGTACGAGCAGTACTTC.

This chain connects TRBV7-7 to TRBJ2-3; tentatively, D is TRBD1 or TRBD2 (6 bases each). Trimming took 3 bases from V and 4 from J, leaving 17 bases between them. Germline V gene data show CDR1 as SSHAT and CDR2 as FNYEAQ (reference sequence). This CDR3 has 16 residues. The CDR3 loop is CASSFARVGGPDTQYF. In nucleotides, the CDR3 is TGTGCCAGCAGCTTTGCTCGGGTCGGGGGCCCAGATACGCAGTATTTT.